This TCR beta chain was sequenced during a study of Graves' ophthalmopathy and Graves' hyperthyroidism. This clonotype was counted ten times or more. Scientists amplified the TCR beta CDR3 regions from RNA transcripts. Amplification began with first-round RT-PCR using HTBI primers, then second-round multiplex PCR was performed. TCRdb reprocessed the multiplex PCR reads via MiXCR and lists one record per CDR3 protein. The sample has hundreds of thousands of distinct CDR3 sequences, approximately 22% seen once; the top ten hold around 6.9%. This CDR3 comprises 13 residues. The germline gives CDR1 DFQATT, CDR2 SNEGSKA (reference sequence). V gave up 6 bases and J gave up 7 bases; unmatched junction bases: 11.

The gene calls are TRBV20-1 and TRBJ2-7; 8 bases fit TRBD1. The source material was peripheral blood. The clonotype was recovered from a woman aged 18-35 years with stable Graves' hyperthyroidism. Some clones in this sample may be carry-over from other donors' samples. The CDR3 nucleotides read TGCAGTGCCACTAAGGACAGGGTCGAAGAGCAGTACTTC. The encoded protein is CSATKDRVEEQYF.